This T cell receptor (beta chain) was identified in a study of blood T cell repertoires in COVID-19. Study details: Samples taken during acute and convalescent COVID-19 were collected in the United States, Italy and Spain. T cells, B-cell-depleted T cells, or PBMCs supplied cDNA or gDNA.

Study processing details: By means of reference gene primer amplification, nucleated cell counts were estimated. The protocol was immunoSEQ multiplex PCR, while the TCRdb copy is restricted to in-frame clones and leaves out a portion. The DNA gave D and trimming, while V, J and clone size come from that table. The table has 20,000 to 25,000 clones, approximately 84% seen once; the top ten hold 3.2%. The V gene's germline CDR1 is SNHLY and CDR2 FYNNEI. The CDR3 covers 14 residues. The trim removed 5 bases at V and 2 bases at J, leaving 4 bases unmatched. Source material: peripheral blood. The gene calls are TRBV2 and TRBJ2-7; 9 bases agree with TRBD1. This TCR came from a middle-aged man with acute or convalescent COVID-19. The CDR3 region has the DNA TGTGCCAGCAGTCGGACAGGGGAAACCTACGAGCAGTACTTC. It is translated as CASSRTGETYEQYF.